This T cell receptor beta chain comes out of a study of blood T cell repertoires in COVID-19. Study at large: Researchers got acute and convalescent COVID-19 samples from the United States, Italy and Spain.

Authors' methods: Quantification of nucleated cells was approximated via reference gene primer amplification. TCRdb keeps only in-frame clones here, not all; method: immunoSEQ multiplex PCR. V and J calls and clone size follow that table, whereas D and trimming were derived from the DNA. There are about 250,000 clones in the sample; approximately 85% occur only once, and approximately 5.1% lies in the top ten. V was cut by 3 bases and J by 4 bases, with 9 bases left in between. The CDR3 has 13 residues. The clonotype comes from a man aged 45 to 65 with active or convalescent COVID-19. This rearrangement joins TRBV12-3 or TRBV12-4 to TRBJ1-1; D remains ambiguous. Input material: peripheral blood. CDR3 DNA sequence: TGTGCCAGCAGTTTTTCCGGGATCACTGAAGCTTTCTTT. Its protein product is CASSFSGITEAFF.